This note documents a single T cell receptor beta chain sequence. This clonotype has at least ten counts. The antigen it recognizes is unknown. Base qualities are missing; no much larger clone stands one base away. cDNA was synthesized by template-switch 5'RACE using a primer with a 10-nucleotide random unique molecular identifier that tagged each TCR transcript. Each sequencing run produced over 190 million TCR-beta sequences covering 15-18 subjects. The RNeasy kit was used to extract total RNA. TCR-beta VDJ regions were amplified with primers for the TCR constant region and the 5'RACE anchor, using the KAPA Real-time Library Amplification kit. Sample indexes and Illumina adaptors were added in a first PCR, after which library yield was increased in a second PCR. After Ampure bead purification, the roughly 650 bp TCR product was size-selected on a 2% E-gel SizeSelection system. Library quality was checked on a Bioanalyzer, concentration was measured with Qubit, and libraries were quantified with the Kapa Library Quantification kit before pooling. An Illumina HiSeq 2500 was used to sequence the libraries paired-end at 2 x 150 bp. To increase sequence diversity, 25-30% phiX was spiked into each library pool. Per the authors' processing: Quality-filtered reads were processed with the UMI-based MiGEC pipeline, which removed over 90% of raw TCR sequences during error correction. IMGT germline references were used for aligning VDJ genes, and each clonotype was defined as a unique CDR3 amino acid sequence together with its V-J genes. Clonal expansion, Shannon diversity and CDR3 relatedness were evaluated with VDJtools (CalcPairwiseDistances, ClusterSamples), while phylogenetic trees were built in CLCbio workbench. Clones with at least 8 unique UMIs were defined as expanded, with this threshold being based on coefficient-of-variation modelling across technical triplicates. TCRdb passed the public sequencing reads through fastp at Q25 and MiXCR, retaining productive beta sequences. Rows with one shared CDR3 protein collapse into an entry with the most common genes and DNA. These V and J calls are TCRdb output, not the study's own analysis. The table for this sample lists fewer than 90,000 distinct CDR3 sequences; less than 5.5% of them were counted only once. Around 7% of the sample comes from the top ten.

The source of the sample is a study of neurological immune-mediated disorders (dated by TCRdb to about 2019). Turning to the overall study: Among the roughly 34 multiple sclerosis patients, relapsing-remitting MS was present in approximately 31 and secondary progressive MS was present in 3. Using UMI-based sequencing, the study compared peripheral blood TCR-beta repertoires from patients with HTLV-I-associated myelopathy (HAM/TSP), patients with multiple sclerosis, and healthy controls. Alongside PBMC samples, the set of more than 80 TCR-beta libraries contained longitudinal samples, technical triplicates, and paired CD4+ and CD8+ T-cell subsets that had been sorted. The cohort comprised 68 subjects: 15 or so HAM/TSP patients, some 34 multiple sclerosis patients and approximately 20 healthy controls.

For the unsorted PBMC libraries, 2 million PBMCs were stored in RNAlater at -80 degrees C until RNA extraction and were used to generate the libraries. Multiple sclerosis patients were enrolled in a US clinical protocol under which disease progression was evaluated by magnetic resonance imaging. PBMCs were separated from peripheral blood using Ficoll-Hypaque density gradient centrifugation and then cryopreserved in liquid nitrogen. Per the germline V gene (reference sequence), DFQATT is the CDR1 and SNEGSKA is the CDR2. V loses 5 bases of germline sequence and J loses 2 bases, and the interval between the two ends is 10 bases. Reading from cysteine to phenylalanine, the CDR3 counts 12 amino acids. CDR3 DNA is the only sequence kept; it has 36 bases, read in frame from the first base. What the work shows at the level of the full study, not this receptor alone: In a phylogenetic analysis, the repertoires of 18 out of 34 MS patients fell into a single cluster of related CDR3 sequences, pointing to a possible signature at the repertoire level. No association of the MS cluster with clinical or MRI features was observed, and the need for larger cohorts was stated by the authors. Across subjects, expanded clones never shared an identical CDR3 amino acid sequence, which suggests that the TCR-beta repertoires in every group were private. The highest TCR clonal expansion was observed in HAM/TSP patients, whereas the lowest was observed in MS patients, even when compared with healthy controls.

Sequencing was carried out using PBMCs. This receptor chain uses TRBV20-1 and TRBJ2-7; a confident D gene designation cannot be given. The source is a man younger than 35 with multiple sclerosis. The CDR3 has the sequence CSAGRTTYEQYF. The base sequence is TGCAGTGCTGGCCGGACGACCTACGAGCAGTACTTC.